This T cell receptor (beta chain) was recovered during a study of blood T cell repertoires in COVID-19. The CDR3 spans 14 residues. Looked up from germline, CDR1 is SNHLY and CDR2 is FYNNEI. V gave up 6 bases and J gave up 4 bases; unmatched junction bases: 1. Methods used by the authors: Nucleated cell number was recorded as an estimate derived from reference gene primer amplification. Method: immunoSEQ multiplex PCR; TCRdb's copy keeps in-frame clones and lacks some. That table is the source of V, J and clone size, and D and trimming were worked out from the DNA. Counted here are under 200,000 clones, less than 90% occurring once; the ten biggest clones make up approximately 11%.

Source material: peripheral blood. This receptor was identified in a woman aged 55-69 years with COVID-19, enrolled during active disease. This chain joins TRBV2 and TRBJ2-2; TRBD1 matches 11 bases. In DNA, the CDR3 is TGTGCCAGCAGAGGGACAGGGGGCACCGGGGAGCTGTTTTTT. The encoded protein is CASRGTGGTGELFF.